The 13 T cell receptor beta chains in this list originate from one sample, sequenced in a study of immune heterogeneity within non-small cell lung tumors. The TCR beta CDR3 region was amplified by multiplex PCR employing 32 V and 13 J primers. Each CDR3 protein is one row after TCRdb ran MiXCR on the multiplex PCR reads. This table has around 11,000 distinct CDR3 sequences, roughly 30% appearing once. Genomic DNA from bulk tumor acted as the template, and roughly 0.55 ug was loaded per sample. Every primary tumor yielded several biopsies, spaced far apart, that were taken during surgery. The patients were newly diagnosed with non-small cell lung cancer, had not been treated, and had curative surgery. The sequenced sample was lung tumor tissue. The receptors here all came from a woman aged 45-65 years with non-small cell lung cancer.

This clonotype was counted at least ten times. Here the CDR3 reads CATSEIAGKYNEQFF. CDR3 DNA sequence: TGTGCCACCAGTGAAATAGCGGGGAAATACAATGAGCAGTTCTTC. This rearrangement joins TRBV24-1 to TRBJ2-1; 8 nucleotides line up with TRBD2. J was trimmed by 4 bases and V by 4 bases; bases with no gene match: 5. Germline loops: CDR1 KGHDR, CDR2 SFDVKD. The length of the CDR3 is 15 residues.

Ten or more counts support this clonotype. The CDR3 protein is CANLRFEGKNYGYTF. In nucleotides, the CDR3 is TGTGCCAACCTACGTTTTGAAGGGAAGAATTATGGCTACACCTTC. The chain combines TRBV12-3 or TRBV12-4 with TRBJ1-2; D not certain. This CDR3 contains 15 residues. Trimming took off 10 bases at V and 5 bases at J, with 23 bases between the two ends.

For this clonotype: A clone one base away is much larger, so this may be a read error. The chain recombines TRBV28 with TRBJ2-3; 11 bases agree with TRBD2. From germline, CDR1 is MDHEN and CDR2 SYDVKM. This CDR3 has 21 amino acids. J was trimmed by 5 bases and V by 3 bases; bases with no gene match: 22. This chain's CDR3 is CASSLGVAGGKVGRVKDTQYF. Here the CDR3 DNA reads TGTGCCAGCAGTTTGGGGGTAGCGGGGGGGAAAGTGGGAAGAGTCAAAGATACGCAGTATTTT.

The chain carries TRBV6-2 or TRBV6-3 and TRBJ1-5, with D uncertain. This CDR3 comprises 14 residues. CDR1 is MNHEY, CDR2 SVGEGT, per germline. V was pared by 5 bases and J by 0 bases, with 8 bases between. For the CDR3, the DNA is TGTGCCAGCAGTGGCGACGGTAGCAATCAGCCCCAGCATTTT. Translated, it gives CASSGDGSNQPQHF.

This clonotype is classed as medium-sized. The V gene is TRBV7-8, the J gene TRBJ2-7; D is unclear. The V gene's germline CDR1 is SGHVS and CDR2 FQNEAQ. The CDR3 consists of 15 residues. V lost 5 bases and J lost 0, with 14 bases in between. Here the CDR3 reads CASSPLGQLSYEQYF. The DNA for the CDR3 is TGTGCCAGCAGCCCATTGGGCCAACTCTCCTACGAGCAGTACTTC.

Remarks on this clonotype: A clone one base away is much larger, so this may be a read error. This chain uses TRBV6-1 with TRBJ1-5; possible D gene TRBD1, 5 bases. V was clipped by 2 bases and J by 6 bases, with 17 bases between them. Germline V lookup: CDR1 MNHNS, CDR2 SASEGT. The CDR3 contains 16 residues. For the CDR3, the DNA is TGTGCCAGCAGTGAAATCATCGGGGGGGATCGTCAGCCCCAGCATTTT. As protein: CASSEIIGGDRQPQHF.

Regarding this clonotype: The junction departs from the called germline gene at one end, perhaps through a read error. This chain uses TRBV20-1 with TRBJ1-5; D may be TRBD1 (5 bases). This CDR3 region has 15 residues. Germline CDR1 reads DFQATT; CDR2 reads SNEGSKA (reference sequence). The DNA of the CDR3 is TGCAGTGCTAGAGTACGGGCAGGGTTCAATCATCCCCAGCATTTT. Amino acids: CSARVRAGFNHPQHF.

This clonotype is termed medium-sized. This chain uses TRBV12-3 or TRBV12-4 with TRBJ1-6; perhaps TRBD1 as D (5 bases). The ends were cut back, 2 bases at V and 2 bases at J, with 13 bases in the middle. CDR3 size: 17 residues. The CDR3, as DNA: TGTGCCAGCAGTTTACGAGCAGGGTTGACCTATAATTCACCCCTCCACTTT. As protein: CASSLRAGLTYNSPLHF.

Within the sample, this clonotype is medium-sized. J is TRBJ1-5 and V is TRBV20-1; D remains unclear. The CDR3 is 15 amino acids. Trimming left V 2 bases short and J 0 bases short, with 11 bases between. Germline loops: CDR1 DFQATT, CDR2 SNEGSKA (reference sequence). The CDR3 loop is CSARYSQYSNQPQHF. CDR3 DNA sequence: TGCAGTGCTAGATACAGTCAATATAGCAATCAGCCCCAGCATTTT.

V usage is TRBV7-2 and J usage is TRBJ2-1; 11 bases are a match to TRBD1. Trimming removed 5 bases from V and 6 bases from J; junction bases left unmatched: 6. The germline V gene encodes CDR1 SGHTA and CDR2 FQGNSA. The CDR3 covers 15 residues. The CDR3 loop is CASSHRTGGANEQFF. The CDR3 nucleotides read TGTGCCAGCAGCCATCGGACAGGGGGCGCCAATGAGCAGTTCTTC.

On this clonotype itself: A much larger clone lies a single base off, so this may be a read error. The V call is TRBV6-2 or TRBV6-3, the J call TRBJ2-7; a weak D match, TRBD2 (6 bases). The CDR3 totals 19 residues. The germline V gene encodes CDR1 MNHEY and CDR2 SVGEGT. Trimming took off 3 bases at V and 4 bases at J, with 28 bases between the two ends. In DNA form, the CDR3 reads TGTGCCAGCAGTTATCGGACCAAAATATCGGGAGCCCTTGGATACGAGCAGTACTTC. Translated: CASSYRTKISGALGYEQYF.

In its sample, this clonotype was seen a few times. This sequence joins TRBV20-1 and TRBJ1-1, with 9 bases that match TRBD1. This CDR3 contains 14 residues. Germline V gene data show CDR1 as DFQATT and CDR2 as SNEGSKA (reference sequence). The V and J ends lost 5 bases and 5 bases, in that order; junction bases with no gene match: 9. CDR3 nucleotides: TGCAGTGCTTTACGGGGACAGGGAGGTACTGAAGCTTTCTTT. The encoded protein is CSALRGQGGTEAFF.

By sample fraction, this clonotype is medium-sized. The genes are TRBV20-1 and TRBJ2-3; 8 nucleotides match TRBD1. CDR3 length: 13 amino acids. CDR1 is DFQATT and CDR2 is SNEGSKA in the germline V gene (reference sequence). The J segment lost 3 bases and the V segment lost 7 bases, leaving 6 bases of the junction unmatched. In nucleotides, the CDR3 is TGCAGTGTCCAGGGGGCGGTTACAGATACGCAGTATTTT. The encoded protein is CSVQGAVTDTQYF.